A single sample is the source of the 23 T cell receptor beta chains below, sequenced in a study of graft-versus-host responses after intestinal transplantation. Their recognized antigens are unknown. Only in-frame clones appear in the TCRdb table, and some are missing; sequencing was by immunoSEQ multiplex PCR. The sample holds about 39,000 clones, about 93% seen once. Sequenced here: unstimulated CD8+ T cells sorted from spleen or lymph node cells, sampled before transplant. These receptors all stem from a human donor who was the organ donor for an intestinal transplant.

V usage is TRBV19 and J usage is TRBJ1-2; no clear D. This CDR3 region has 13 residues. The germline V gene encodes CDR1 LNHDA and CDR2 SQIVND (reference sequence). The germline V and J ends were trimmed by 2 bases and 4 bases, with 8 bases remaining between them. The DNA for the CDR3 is TGTGCCAGTAGTATAAGGGATGGCTATGGCTACACCTTC. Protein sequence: CASSIRDGYGYTF.

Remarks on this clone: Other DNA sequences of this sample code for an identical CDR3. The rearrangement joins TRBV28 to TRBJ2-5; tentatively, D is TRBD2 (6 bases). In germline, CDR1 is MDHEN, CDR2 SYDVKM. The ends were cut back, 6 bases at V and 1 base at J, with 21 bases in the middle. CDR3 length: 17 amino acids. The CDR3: CASSPGGGSSTQETQYF. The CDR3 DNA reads TGTGCCAGCAGCCCAGGTGGGGGGAGCTCAACCCAAGAGACCCAGTACTTC.

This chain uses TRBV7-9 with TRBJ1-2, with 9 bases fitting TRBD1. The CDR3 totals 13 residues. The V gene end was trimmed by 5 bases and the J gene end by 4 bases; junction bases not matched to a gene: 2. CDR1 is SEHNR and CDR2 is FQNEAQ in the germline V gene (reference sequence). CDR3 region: CASSNRGLYGYTF. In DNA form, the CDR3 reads TGTGCCAGCAGCAACAGGGGGCTCTATGGCTACACCTTC.

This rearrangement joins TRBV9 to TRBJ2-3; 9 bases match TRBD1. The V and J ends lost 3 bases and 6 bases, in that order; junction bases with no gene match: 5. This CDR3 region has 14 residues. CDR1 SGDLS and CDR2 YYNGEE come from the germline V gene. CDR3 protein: CASSADRGGDTQYF. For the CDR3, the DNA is TGTGCCAGCAGCGCGGACAGGGGCGGTGATACGCAGTATTTT.

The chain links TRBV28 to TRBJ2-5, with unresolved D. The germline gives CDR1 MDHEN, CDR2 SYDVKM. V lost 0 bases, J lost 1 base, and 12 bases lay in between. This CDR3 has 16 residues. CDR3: CASSLCVTDIQETQYF. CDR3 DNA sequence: TGTGCCAGCAGTTTATGCGTCACAGATATCCAAGAGACCCAGTACTTC.

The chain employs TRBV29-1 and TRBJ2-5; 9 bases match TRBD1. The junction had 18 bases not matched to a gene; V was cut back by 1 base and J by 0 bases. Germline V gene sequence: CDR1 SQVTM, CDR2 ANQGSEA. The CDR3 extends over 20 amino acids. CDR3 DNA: TGCAGCGTTGAAGGGCCCACTGGGACAGGGCGGTTCGGGTACCAAGAGACCCAGTACTTC. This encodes CSVEGPTGTGRFGYQETQYF. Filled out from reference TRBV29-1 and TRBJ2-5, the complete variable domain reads SAVISQKPSRDICQRGTSLTIQCQVDSQVTMMFWYRQQPGQSLTLIATANQGSEATYESGFVIDKFPISRPNLTFSTLTVSNMSPEDSSIYLCSVEGPTGTGRFGYQETQYFGPGTRLLVL.

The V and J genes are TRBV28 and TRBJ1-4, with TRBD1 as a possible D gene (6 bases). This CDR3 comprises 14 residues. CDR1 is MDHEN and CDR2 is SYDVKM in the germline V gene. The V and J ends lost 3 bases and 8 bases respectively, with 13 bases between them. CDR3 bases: TGTGCCAGCAGTTTTGCGGGGGCCGGGGAAAAACTGTTTTTT. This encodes CASSFAGAGEKLFF.

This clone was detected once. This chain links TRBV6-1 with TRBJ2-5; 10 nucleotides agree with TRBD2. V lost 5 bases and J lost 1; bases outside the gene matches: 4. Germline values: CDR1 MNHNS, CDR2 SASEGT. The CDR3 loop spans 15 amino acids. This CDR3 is CASSRSGRPQETQYF. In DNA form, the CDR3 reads TGTGCCAGCAGTCGTAGCGGGAGGCCCCAAGAGACCCAGTACTTC.

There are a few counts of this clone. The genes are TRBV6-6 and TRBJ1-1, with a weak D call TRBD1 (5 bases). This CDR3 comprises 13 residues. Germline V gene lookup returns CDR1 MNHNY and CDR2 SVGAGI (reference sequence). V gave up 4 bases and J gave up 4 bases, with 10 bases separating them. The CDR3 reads CASSLGVGTEAFF. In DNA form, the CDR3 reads TGTGCCAGCAGTTTGGGGGTTGGCACTGAAGCTTTCTTT.

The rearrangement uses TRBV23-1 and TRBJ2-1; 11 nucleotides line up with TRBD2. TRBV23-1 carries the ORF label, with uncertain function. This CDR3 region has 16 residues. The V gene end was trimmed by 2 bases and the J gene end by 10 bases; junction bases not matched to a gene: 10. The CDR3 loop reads CASSQSSGRARGEQFF. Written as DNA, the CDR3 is TGCGCCAGCAGTCAAAGTAGCGGGAGGGCCCGAGGGGAGCAGTTCTTC.

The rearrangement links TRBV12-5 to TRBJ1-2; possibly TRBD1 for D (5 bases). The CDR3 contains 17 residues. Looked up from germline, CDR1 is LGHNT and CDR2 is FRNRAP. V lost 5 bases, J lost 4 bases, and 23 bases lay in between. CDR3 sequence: CASGVPYLQGKTYGYTF. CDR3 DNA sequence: TGTGCTAGTGGTGTGCCTTATCTGCAGGGAAAGACCTATGGCTACACCTTC.

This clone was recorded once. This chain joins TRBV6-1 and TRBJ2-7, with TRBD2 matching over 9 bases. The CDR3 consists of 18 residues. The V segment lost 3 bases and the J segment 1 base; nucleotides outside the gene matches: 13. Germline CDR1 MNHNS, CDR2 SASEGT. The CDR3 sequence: CASSERREGFYRSYEQYF. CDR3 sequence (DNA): TGTGCCAGCAGTGAGCGGCGGGAGGGCTTTTATAGGTCCTACGAGCAGTACTTC.

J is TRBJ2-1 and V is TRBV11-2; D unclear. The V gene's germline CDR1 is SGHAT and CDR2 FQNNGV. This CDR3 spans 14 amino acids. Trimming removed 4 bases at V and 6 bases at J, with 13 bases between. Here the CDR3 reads CASSSGRPTNEQFF. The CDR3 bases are TGTGCCAGCAGCTCCGGACGGCCGACCAATGAGCAGTTCTTC.

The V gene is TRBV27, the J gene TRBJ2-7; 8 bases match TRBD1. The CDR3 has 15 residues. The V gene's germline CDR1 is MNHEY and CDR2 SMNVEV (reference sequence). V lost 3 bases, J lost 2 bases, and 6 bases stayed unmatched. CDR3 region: CASSFSGTGTYEQYF. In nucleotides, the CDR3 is TGTGCCAGCAGTTTTTCTGGGACAGGTACCTACGAGCAGTACTTC.

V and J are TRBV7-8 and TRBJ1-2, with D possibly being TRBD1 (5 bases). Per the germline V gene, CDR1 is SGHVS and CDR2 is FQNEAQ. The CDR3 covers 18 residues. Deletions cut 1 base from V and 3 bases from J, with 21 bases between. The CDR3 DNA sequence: TGTGCCAGCAGCTTAGAATTGGGATGGGGGAATGACGACTATGGCTACACCTTC. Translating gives CASSLELGWGNDDYGYTF.

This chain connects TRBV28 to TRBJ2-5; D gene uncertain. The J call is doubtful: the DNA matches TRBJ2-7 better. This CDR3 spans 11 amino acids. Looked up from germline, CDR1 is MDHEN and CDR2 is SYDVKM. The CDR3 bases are TGTGCCAGCAGTTTTACGTCCGAGCAGTACTTC. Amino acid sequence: CASSFTSEQYF.

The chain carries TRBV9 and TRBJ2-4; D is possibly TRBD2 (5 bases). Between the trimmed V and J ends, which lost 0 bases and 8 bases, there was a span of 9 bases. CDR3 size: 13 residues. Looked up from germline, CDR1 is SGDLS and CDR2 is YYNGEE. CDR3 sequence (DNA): TGTGCCAGCAGCGTAGGGAAGAGGGACATTCAGTACTTC. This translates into CASSVGKRDIQYF. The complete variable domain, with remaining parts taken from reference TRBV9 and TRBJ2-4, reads DSGVTQTPKHLITATGQRVTLRCSPRSGDLSVYWYQQSLDQGLQFLIQYYNGEERAKGNILERFSAQQFPDLHSELNLSSLELGDSALYFCASSVGKRDIQYFGAGTRLSVL.

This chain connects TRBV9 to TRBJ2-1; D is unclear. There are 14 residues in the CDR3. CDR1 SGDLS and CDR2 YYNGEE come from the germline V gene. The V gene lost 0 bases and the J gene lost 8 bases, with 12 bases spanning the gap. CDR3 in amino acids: CASSVGLGRDEQFF. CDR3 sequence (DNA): TGTGCCAGCAGCGTAGGTCTAGGTAGGGATGAGCAGTTCTTC.

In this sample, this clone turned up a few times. The CDR3 coding sequence is TGTGCCAGCAGTTTTGTGTCAGGAGAAAAACTGTTTTTT. It codes for CASSFVSGEKLFF. V usage is TRBV28 and J usage is TRBJ1-4; no definite D call. V shed 3 bases and J shed 8 bases, with 10 bases lying between them. The CDR3 is made up of 13 amino acids. Germline V gene data show CDR1 as MDHEN and CDR2 as SYDVKM.

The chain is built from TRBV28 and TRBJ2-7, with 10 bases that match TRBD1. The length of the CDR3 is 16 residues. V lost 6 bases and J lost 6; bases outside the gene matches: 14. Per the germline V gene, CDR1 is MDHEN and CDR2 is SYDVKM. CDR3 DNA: TGTGCCAGCAGGCCTTGGACAGGGGGGGAAGCAGGCGAGCAGTACTTC. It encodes CASRPWTGGEAGEQYF.

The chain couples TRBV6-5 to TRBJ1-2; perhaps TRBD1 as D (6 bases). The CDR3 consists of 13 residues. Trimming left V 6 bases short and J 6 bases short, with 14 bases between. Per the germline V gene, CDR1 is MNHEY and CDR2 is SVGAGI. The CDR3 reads CASRPNRVDGYTF. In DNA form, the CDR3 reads TGTGCCAGCAGACCAAACAGGGTAGATGGCTACACCTTC.

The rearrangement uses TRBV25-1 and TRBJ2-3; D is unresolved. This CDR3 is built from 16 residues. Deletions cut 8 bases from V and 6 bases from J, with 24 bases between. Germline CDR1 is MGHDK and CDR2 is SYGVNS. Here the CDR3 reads CASQPLTGALQDTQYF. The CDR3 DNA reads TGTGCCAGCCAACCTCTGACTGGCGCGCTGCAGGATACGCAGTATTTT. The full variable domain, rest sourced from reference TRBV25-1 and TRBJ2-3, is EADIYQTPRYLVIGTGKKITLECSQTMGHDKMYWYQQDPGMELHLIHYSYGVNSTEKGDLSSESTVSRIRTEHFPLTLESARPSHTSQYLCASQPLTGALQDTQYFGPGTRLTVL.

The CDR3 coding sequence is TGTGCCAGCAGTCCTACTGGGGGCTACAATGAGCAGTTCTTC. Amino acids: CASSPTGGYNEQFF. V is TRBV27 and J is TRBJ2-1; D may be TRBD1 or TRBD2 (5 bases each). The V and J ends lost 5 bases and 3 bases respectively, with 11 bases between them. The CDR3 sequence is 14 residues long. CDR1 and CDR2 (germline): MNHEY, SMNVEV (reference sequence).